The rows below give T cell receptor beta chains drawn from one sample of a study of T cells expressing NK-cell markers. TCRdb reanalyzed the 5' RACE reads, giving one entry per CDR3 protein sequence and no DNA. The repertoire table contains almost 450,000 distinct CDR3 sequences. The specimen sequenced was blood T cells: a sorted CD56 or NKG2C T cell subset, CD4+ or CD8+ T cells, or bulk PBMC T cells (not recorded which). Receptors originate from a woman aged 18 to 75 in good health. Each CDR3 is given with its conserved first and last residue.

j_call,cdr3_length,v_call,cdr3_aa
TRBJ1-5,14,TRBV18,CASSPPLSNQPQHF
TRBJ1-1,14,TRBV7-9,CASSLTGGGPEAFF
TRBJ1-2,11,TRBV12-3/TRBV12-4,CASRANYGYTF
TRBJ2-1,16,TRBV7-9,CASLAPSGESYNEQFF
TRBJ2-2,12,TRBV20-1,CSASANTGELFF
TRBJ2-2,16,TRBV27,CASSKGAAYLRGELFF
TRBJ1-4,17,TRBV5-1,CASSLEGRAGGNEKLFF
TRBJ2-2,16,TRBV6-2/TRBV6-3,CASKELQGFNTGELFF
TRBJ2-7,14,TRBV6-2/TRBV6-3,CASSYSVGSYEQYF
TRBJ2-5,13,TRBV7-2,CASSLSLGETQYF
TRBJ1-2,14,TRBV12-3/TRBV12-4,CASSLGGTNYGYTF
TRBJ2-5,14,TRBV5-4,CASRLAGGMETQYF
TRBJ2-5,12,TRBV5-6,CASSRGFETQYF
TRBJ1-4,13,TRBV24-1,CATSDTNSEKLFF
TRBJ1-1,17,TRBV7-3,CASSPTGTGFMNTEAFF
TRBJ2-5,15,TRBV25-1,CASSDPGPRPETQYF
TRBJ2-7,14,TRBV6-1,CASRPRAFSYEQYF
TRBJ2-7,15,TRBV12-3/TRBV12-4,CASSFRVSAWGEQYF
TRBJ2-2,14,TRBV10-3,CAIRETGNTGELFF
TRBJ2-7,12,TRBV7-8,CASSLLYYEQYF
TRBJ1-4,14,TRBV27,CASSFVGLKEKLFF
TRBJ1-2,14,TRBV21-1,CASSRHFYNYGYTF
TRBJ1-6,18,TRBV6-5,CASSFSLRTAKHNSPLHF
TRBJ1-2,16,TRBV29-1,CSVQRGTGVPNYGYTF
TRBJ2-7,13,TRBV5-4,CASSLGPNYEQYF
TRBJ2-3,16,TRBV4-1,CASSQERGGEDDTQYF
TRBJ1-5,14,TRBV6-2/TRBV6-3,CASMPGTETQPQHF
TRBJ2-1,12,TRBV7-2,CASSGTRGEQFF
TRBJ1-5,14,TRBV21-1,CASSKRAGPVAQHF
TRBJ2-7,13,TRBV7-9,CASSLGGRPEQYF
TRBJ1-6,16,TRBV4-2,CASSQDGTGRTSPLHF
TRBJ2-7,16,TRBV18,CASSPPFVQAAYEQYF
TRBJ1-1,13,TRBV5-5,CASSLFWNTEAFF
TRBJ2-5,13,TRBV14,CASSGVPWETQYF
TRBJ2-7,14,TRBV7-2,CASSLSGTSYEQYF
TRBJ1-2,13,TRBV5-5,CASSLGQGSFYTF
TRBJ2-2,17,TRBV7-6,CASSTGRDRGHIGELFF
TRBJ2-3,14,TRBV10-3,CAIRQGRDTDTQYF
TRBJ2-1,15,TRBV4-3,CASSQVGREGGEQFF
TRBJ1-2,13,TRBV20-1,CSAQGLTNYGYTF
TRBJ1-2,15,TRBV27,CASSLGQGGVYGYTF
TRBJ2-7,13,TRBV7-2,CASTRTGGYEQYF
TRBJ1-2,15,TRBV7-2,CASSLDPGTGYGYTF
TRBJ2-4,16,TRBV18,CASSPTGPLAKNIQYF
TRBJ2-2,15,TRBV7-9,CASSYGLANTGELFF
TRBJ2-3,16,TRBV11-1,CASTDTTRDPWNTQYF
TRBJ1-1,13,TRBV20-1,CSARDTGDTEAFF
TRBJ1-5,13,TRBV12-3/TRBV12-4,CASSKALGQPQHF
TRBJ2-1,16,TRBV9,CASSAVVGGSYNEQFF
TRBJ2-3,13,TRBV12-3/TRBV12-4,CASTPQSTDTQYF
TRBJ2-1,20,TRBV3-1,CASSQAAIISGAGMYNEQFF
TRBJ2-1,15,TRBV7-3,CASSSRIAPYNEQFF
TRBJ2-2,15,TRBV7-3,CASRWGQGGTGELFF
TRBJ2-7,13,TRBV11-2,CASTTDTSYEQYF
TRBJ2-5,12,TRBV9,CASSVSQETQYF
TRBJ1-4,11,TRBV20-1,CSAREGGKLFF
TRBJ2-7,15,TRBV4-2,CASSQDVRGVYEQYF
TRBJ1-2,15,TRBV7-9,CASSTGQGTRYGYTF
TRBJ2-3,15,TRBV12-3/TRBV12-4,CASSASGGAPDTQYF